This T cell receptor beta chain was identified during a study of cytomegalovirus exposure and HLA in healthy donors. Study-wide findings and caveats: Most observed TCR sequences were rare, whereas some public TCRs were detected in many donors. A later analysis found most CMV-associated TCR beta chains apparently HLA-restricted. Follow-up analysis seemed to connect common viral pathogens with several of the most significant clusters identified. Immune exposure was documented only through CMV serostatus.

About this clone: No antigen is known for it.

V was trimmed by 4 bases and J by 4 bases, leaving 15 bases between them. Germline V gene data show CDR1 as SGHDT and CDR2 as YYEEEE. The CDR3 extends over 16 amino acids. PCR involved 60 Vbeta and 13 Jbeta primers. This table comes from immunoSEQ multiplex PCR, and its TCRdb copy is limited to in-frame clones, with some not included. The repertoire holds about 190,000 clones, with nearly 80% as singletons. The TCR originated in a woman under 40 in good health and CMV-seropositive. The sequenced material came from PBMCs. The chain joins TRBV5-6 to TRBJ2-6; no firm D call. This CDR3 reads CASSPRLFRGANVLTF. The CDR3 region has the DNA TGTGCCAGCAGCCCCAGGCTTTTCAGGGGGGCCAACGTCCTGACTTTC.